Described below is a single T cell receptor (beta chain) sequence and its context. The table came from immunoSEQ multiplex PCR; TCRdb's copy has only in-frame clones and leaves some out. Altogether 2 million to 2.5 million clones are present, around 95% being singletons, with the ten largest covering roughly 0.13%. The sample belongs to a study of shared clonotypes between healthy human individuals. The J segment lost 0 bases and the V segment lost 1 base, leaving 4 bases of the junction unmatched. This CDR3 is 17 amino acids long. Germline CDR1 and CDR2: SGHTA and FQGNSA. This chain joins TRBV7-2 and TRBJ2-3; 10 positions match TRBD2. The sequence was collected from a man between 18 and 35 years old in good health. Sequences were obtained from naive CD4+ T cells sorted from blood. The sample's subset: CD45RA+ positively selected. DNA of the CDR3: TGTGCCAGCAGCTTAGTTAGGACTAGCGGAAGCACAGATACGCAGTATTTT. It yields the protein CASSLVRTSGSTDTQYF. The variable domain in full, completed from reference TRBV7-2 and TRBJ2-3, reads GAGVSQSPSNKVTEKGKDVELRCDPISGHTALYWYRQSLGQGLEFLIYFQGNSAPDKSGLPSDRFSAERTGGSVSTLTIQRTQQEDSAVYLCASSLVRTSGSTDTQYFGPGTRLTVL.